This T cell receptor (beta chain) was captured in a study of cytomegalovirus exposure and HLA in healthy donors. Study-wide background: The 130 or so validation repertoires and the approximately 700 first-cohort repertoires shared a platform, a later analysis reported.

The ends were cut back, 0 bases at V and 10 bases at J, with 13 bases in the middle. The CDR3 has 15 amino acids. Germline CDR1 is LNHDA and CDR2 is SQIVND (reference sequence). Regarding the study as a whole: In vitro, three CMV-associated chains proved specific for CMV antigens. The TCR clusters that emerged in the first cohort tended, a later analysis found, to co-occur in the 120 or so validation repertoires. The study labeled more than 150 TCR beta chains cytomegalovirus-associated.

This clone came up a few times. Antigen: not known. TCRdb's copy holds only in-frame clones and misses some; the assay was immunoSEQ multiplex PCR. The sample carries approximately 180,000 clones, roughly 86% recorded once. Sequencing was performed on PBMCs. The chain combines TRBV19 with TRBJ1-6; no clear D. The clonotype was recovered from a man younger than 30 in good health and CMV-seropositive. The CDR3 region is CASSIDREGSSPLHF. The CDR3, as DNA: TGTGCCAGTAGTATAGATCGAGAGGGCAGCTCACCCCTCCACTTT.